Shown below are 18 T cell receptor beta chains from a single sample sequenced in a study of T cells after yellow fever vaccination. TCRdb reprocessed the 5' RACE reads with MiXCR, giving one entry per CDR3 protein. The sample gives 300,000 or so distinct CDR3 sequences, about an eighth of which show up once; roughly 0.5% is in the top ten. Sample: CD4+ T cells sorted from PBMCs, taken 45 days after the yellow fever booster vaccination. These receptor sequences come from a man aged 25 to 45 who received the YFV17D yellow fever vaccine.

This clonotype was recorded a few times. The chain has TRBV4-2 and TRBJ2-7; TRBD2 matches 13 bases. The germline V gene encodes CDR1 LGHNA and CDR2 YNFKEQ. The J segment lost 5 bases and the V segment lost 7 bases, leaving 23 bases of the junction unmatched. CDR3 length: 20 residues. The CDR3 loop reads CASTRGTGPLGLAGRHEQYF. For the CDR3, the DNA is TGTGCCAGCACCAGGGGGACCGGCCCCTTGGGACTAGCGGGACGGCACGAGCAGTACTTC.

The chain recombines TRBV9 with TRBJ2-3; D uncertain. Germline V gene data show CDR1 as SGDLS and CDR2 as YYNGEE. With 4 bases removed from V and 0 bases from J, the gap between germline ends came to 12 bases. The CDR3 contains 15 residues. This chain's CDR3 is CASSHSGGSTDTQYF. The CDR3 DNA reads TGTGCCAGCAGCCACAGTGGCGGTAGCACAGATACGCAGTATTTT.

V is TRBV5-1 and J is TRBJ2-7, with D perhaps being TRBD1 or TRBD2 (5 bases each). Germline CDR1 is SGHRS and CDR2 is YFSETQ. V lost 5 bases, J lost 3 bases, and 12 bases lay in between. This CDR3 comprises 13 residues. The CDR3 coding sequence is TGCGCCAGCAGACGGGACCTAAACTACGAGCAGTACTTC. The encoded protein is CASRRDLNYEQYF.

V is TRBV18 and J is TRBJ1-2; D gene uncertain. Germline lookup yields CDR1 KGHSH and CDR2 LQKENI. The CDR3 runs to 14 residues. Trimming removed 5 bases at V and 6 bases at J, with 16 bases between. The CDR3 loop is CASSSDSRGHGYTF. The DNA for the CDR3 is TGTGCCAGCTCATCGGACTCTCGAGGGCATGGCTACACCTTC.

The chain recombines TRBV5-6 with TRBJ2-2, with D perhaps TRBD2 (5 bases). CDR3 size: 14 residues. Deletions cut 5 bases from V and 0 bases from J, with 8 bases between. Germline values: CDR1 SGHDT, CDR2 YYEEEE. The CDR3 bases are TGTGCCAGCAGACCGGACTCGAACACCGGGGAGCTGTTTTTT. This sequence encodes CASRPDSNTGELFF.

This clonotype was picked up a small number of times. This chain joins TRBV12-3 or TRBV12-4 and TRBJ2-7; 11 bases match TRBD2. The junction had 2 bases not matched to a gene; V was cut back by 6 bases and J by 4 bases. The CDR3 runs to 13 residues. In DNA, the CDR3 is TGTGCCAGCAGATGGACTAGCGGGTACGAGCAGTACTTC. Translating gives CASRWTSGYEQYF.

The rearrangement links TRBV29-1 to TRBJ2-1, with TRBD2 matching over 9 bases. V shed 6 bases, J shed 0 bases, and the junction held 9 bases outside the gene matches. This CDR3 spans 16 amino acids. Per the germline V gene, CDR1 is SQVTM and CDR2 is ANQGSEA. In nucleotides, the CDR3 is TGCAGCGTCATCACTAGCGGGTCTAGCTCCTACAATGAGCAGTTCTTC. Amino acids: CSVITSGSSSYNEQFF.

A few counts support this clonotype. This rearrangement joins TRBV5-1 to TRBJ2-1, with 14 bases matching TRBD2. The trim removed 6 bases at V and 6 bases at J, leaving 5 bases unmatched. CDR3 length equals 15 residues. Germline V gene lookup returns CDR1 SGHRS and CDR2 YFSETQ. The CDR3 DNA reads as TGCGCCAGCAACCCTGGGACTAGCGGGGGCAATGAGCAGTTCTTC. This sequence encodes CASNPGTSGGNEQFF.

This clonotype was seen a handful of times. V is TRBV18 and J is TRBJ2-7, with TRBD1 matching 8 bases. V trimming: 3 bases; J trimming: 6 bases; junction bases outside the gene matches: 7. Per germline, CDR1 KGHSH and CDR2 LQKENI. There are 14 residues in the CDR3. In nucleotides, the CDR3 is TGTGCCAGCTCACCCACGACAGGGGCGGGCGAGCAGTACTTC. It yields the protein CASSPTTGAGEQYF.

The CDR3 region has the DNA TGTGCCAGCAGTCGACAGGACCAAGAGACCCAGTACTTC. Translating it yields CASSRQDQETQYF. The chain uses TRBV6-2 or TRBV6-3 and TRBJ2-5; D is perhaps TRBD1 (6 bases). This CDR3 has 13 amino acids. Germline CDR1 is MNHEY and CDR2 is SVGEGT. V lost 5 bases to trimming and J lost 0 bases, with 7 bases between them.

This chain joins TRBV7-2 and TRBJ2-2; TRBD1 agrees at 7 bases. The CDR3 runs 13 residues. The trim removed 9 bases at V and 4 bases at J, leaving 5 bases unmatched. Per germline, CDR1 SGHTA and CDR2 FQGNSA. The chain's CDR3 is CARRDRGTGELFF. Written as DNA, the CDR3 is TGTGCCAGGAGGGACAGAGGCACCGGGGAGCTGTTTTTT. Drawing the rest from reference TRBV7-2 and TRBJ2-2, the complete variable domain is GAGVSQSPSNKVTEKGKDVELRCDPISGHTALYWYRQSLGQGLEFLIYFQGNSAPDKSGLPSDRFSAERTGGSVSTLTIQRTQQEDSAVYLCARRDRGTGELFFGEGSRLTVL.

This clonotype was seen a handful of times. The rearrangement joins TRBV7-9 to TRBJ2-1; D assignment may be TRBD1 or TRBD2 (6 bases each). The CDR3 has 10 residues. The germline gives CDR1 SEHNR, CDR2 FQNEAQ (reference sequence). V lost 8 bases to trimming and J lost 12 bases, with 11 bases between them. Here the CDR3 reads CASGGQWQFF. The CDR3 DNA is TGTGCCAGCGGGGGGCAGTGGCAGTTCTTC.

The CDR3 DNA reads TGTGCCAGCAGCTTACCTAACTGGGTCTATAATTCACCCCTCCACTTT. Encoded protein: CASSLPNWVYNSPLHF. The chain recombines TRBV7-2 with TRBJ1-6; D remains unclear. The germline CDR1 and CDR2 sequences are SGHTA and FQGNSA. V lost 2 bases and J lost 3, with 11 bases in between. CDR3 size: 16 residues. Full variable domain (rest looked up from reference TRBV7-2 and TRBJ1-6): GAGVSQSPSNKVTEKGKDVELRCDPISGHTALYWYRQSLGQGLEFLIYFQGNSAPDKSGLPSDRFSAERTGGSVSTLTIQRTQQEDSAVYLCASSLPNWVYNSPLHFGNGTRLTVT.

In its sample, this clonotype was seen a few times. The chain links TRBV10-1 to TRBJ2-3; D gene ambiguous. The germline V and J ends were trimmed by 2 bases and 1 base, with 4 bases remaining between them. This CDR3 has 13 amino acids. Germline CDR1 is WNHNN and CDR2 is SYGVQD (reference sequence). The CDR3 DNA sequence: TGCGCCAGCAGTGAGAGTGGCACAGATACGCAGTATTTT. Its translation: CASSESGTDTQYF.

The chain is built from TRBV12-3 or TRBV12-4 and TRBJ1-4; D gene uncertain. CDR3 length: 15 amino acids. V was trimmed by 2 bases and J by 4 bases, leaving 11 bases between them. CDR3 residues: CASSLWQTFNEKLFF. CDR3 coding DNA: TGTGCCAGCAGTTTATGGCAGACTTTTAATGAAAAACTGTTTTTT.

With regard to this clonotype: Relative to the germline gene, one junction end is altered; a read error may explain this. J is TRBJ2-5 and V is TRBV6-1; possible D gene TRBD2, 5 bases. This CDR3 is built from 13 residues. Per germline, CDR1 MNHNS and CDR2 SASEGT. The CDR3 sequence is CTSSRPGFKTQYF. The CDR3, as DNA: TGTACCAGCAGTAGGCCGGGGTTTAAGACCCAGTACTTC.

This clonotype turned up a few times. The V gene is TRBV5-1, the J gene TRBJ2-7; D is ambiguous. Trimming left V 0 bases short and J 3 bases short, with 16 bases between. Germline values: CDR1 SGHRS, CDR2 YFSETQ. The length of the CDR3 is 16 residues. In DNA form, the CDR3 reads TGCGCCAGCAGCTTGGAAGGCAGGCTGCTCAACTACGAGCAGTACTTC. Amino acid sequence: CASSLEGRLLNYEQYF.

This clonotype was counted a few times. The rearrangement uses TRBV11-3 and TRBJ2-1; either TRBD1 or TRBD2 may fit D (5 bases each). This CDR3 spans 13 amino acids. Between the trimmed V and J ends, which lost 9 bases and 3 bases, there was a span of 12 bases. CDR1 SGHNT and CDR2 YENEEA come from the germline V gene. The CDR3 spells CARGEGFYNEQFF. Written as DNA, the CDR3 is TGTGCCAGGGGGGAAGGTTTCTACAATGAGCAGTTCTTC.